Below, 6 T cell receptor beta chains from the same sample are listed, as sequenced in a study of cytomegalovirus exposure and HLA in healthy donors. The PCR employed 60 Vbeta primers together with 13 Jbeta primers. The table came from immunoSEQ multiplex PCR; TCRdb's copy has only in-frame clones and leaves some out. This table has about 190,000 clones, 75% to 85% appearing once. Sequencing was carried out using PBMCs. These receptors all stem from a woman in her 30s in good health and CMV-seropositive.

This chain links TRBV4-1 with TRBJ2-5; perhaps TRBD2 as D (5 bases). V lost 1 base, J lost 5 bases, and 20 bases lay in between. The CDR3 runs 17 residues. Germline V gives CDR1 MGHRA, CDR2 YSYEKL. The CDR3 bases are TGCGCCAGCAGCCAAGTTGATTTGGTGGCGGGTGGGGAGACCCAGTACTTC. Translation gives CASSQVDLVAGGETQYF.

V usage is TRBV15 and J usage is TRBJ2-7; TRBD2 is a possible D gene (7 bases). Per the germline V gene, CDR1 is LNHNV and CDR2 is YYDKDF (reference sequence). V was pared by 1 base and J by 6 bases, with 13 bases between. The CDR3 loop spans 14 amino acids. In DNA, the CDR3 is TGTGCCACCAGCAGAGGCCGGGGGGCCAGCGAGCAGTACTTC. Its translation: CATSRGRGASEQYF. The full variable domain, its missing parts supplied by reference TRBV15 and TRBJ2-7, is DAMVIQNPRYQVTQFGKPVTLSCSQTLNHNVMYWYQQKSSQAPKLLFHYYDKDFNNEADTPDNFQSRRPNTSFCFLDIRSPGLGDTAMYLCATSRGRGASEQYFGPGTRLTVT.

This clone showed up just a few times. The V gene is TRBV5-6, the J gene TRBJ1-1, with a weak D call TRBD1 (5 bases). This CDR3 is built from 18 residues. Between the trimmed V and J ends, which lost 1 base and 1 base, there was a span of 20 bases. Germline CDR1 SGHDT, CDR2 YYEEEE. For the CDR3, the DNA is TGTGCCAGCAGCTTGCTACTCGGGTGGGGGGAGCGGAACACTGAAGCTTTCTTT. It encodes CASSLLLGWGERNTEAFF.

The J gene is TRBJ1-3, the V gene TRBV6-5; 7 positions match TRBD1. This CDR3 comprises 15 residues. The V gene end was trimmed by 6 bases and the J gene end by 0 bases; junction bases not matched to a gene: 5. CDR1 and CDR2 (germline): MNHEY, SVGAGI. CDR3 DNA sequence: TGTGCCAGCAGCTCAGGGGGGAACTCTGGAAACACCATATATTTT. Amino acid sequence: CASSSGGNSGNTIYF.

This sequence joins TRBV13 and TRBJ1-6; 7 positions match TRBD1. Trimming took 7 bases from V and 3 from J; bases not matched to a gene: 9. CDR1 PRHDT and CDR2 FYEKMQ come from the germline V gene (reference sequence). This CDR3 has 16 amino acids. The chain's CDR3 is CASTQQGGNYNSPLHF. The CDR3 DNA follows: TGTGCCAGCACCCAGCAGGGGGGCAACTATAATTCACCCCTCCACTTT.

The rearrangement joins TRBV30 to TRBJ2-7, with TRBD1 matching 11 bases. Germline V gene lookup returns CDR1 GTSNPN and CDR2 SVGIG (reference sequence). The V gene end was trimmed by 8 bases and the J gene end by 4 bases; junction bases not matched to a gene: 7. This CDR3 region has 13 residues. CDR3: CATEDRGHYEQYF. The CDR3, as DNA: TGTGCCACCGAGGACAGGGGGCATTACGAGCAGTACTTC.